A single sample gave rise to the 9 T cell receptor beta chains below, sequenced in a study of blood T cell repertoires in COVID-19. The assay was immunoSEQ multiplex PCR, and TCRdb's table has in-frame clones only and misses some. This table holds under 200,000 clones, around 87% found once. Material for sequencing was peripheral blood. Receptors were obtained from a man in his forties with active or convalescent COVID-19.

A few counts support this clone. As DNA, the CDR3 is TGTGCCAGTAGTACCCCGGGAGGGGATGCAGGAAACACCATATATTTT. This translates into CASSTPGGDAGNTIYF. The chain combines TRBV19 with TRBJ1-3, with D perhaps TRBD1 (5 bases). The CDR3 loop spans 16 amino acids. The V gene lost 4 bases and the J gene lost 4 bases, with 17 bases spanning the gap. Germline assignment: CDR1 LNHDA and CDR2 SQIVND (reference sequence).

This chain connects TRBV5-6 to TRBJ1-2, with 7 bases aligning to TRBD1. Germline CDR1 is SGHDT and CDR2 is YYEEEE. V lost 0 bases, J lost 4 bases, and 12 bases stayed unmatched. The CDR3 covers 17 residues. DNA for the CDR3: TGTGCCAGCAGCTTGGGTGGTGGGGGACAGTTCTCCTATGGCTACACCTTC. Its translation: CASSLGGGGQFSYGYTF. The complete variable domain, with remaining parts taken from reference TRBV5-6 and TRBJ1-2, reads DAGVTQSPTHLIKTRGQQVTLRCSPKSGHDTVSWYQQALGQGPQFIFQYYEEEERQRGNFPDRFSGHQFPNYSSELNVNALLLGDSALYLCASSLGGGGQFSYGYTFGSGTRLTVV.

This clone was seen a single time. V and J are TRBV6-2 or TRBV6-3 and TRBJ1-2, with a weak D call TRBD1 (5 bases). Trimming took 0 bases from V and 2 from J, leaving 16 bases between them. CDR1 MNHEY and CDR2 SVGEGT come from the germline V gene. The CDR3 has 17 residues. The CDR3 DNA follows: TGTGCCAGCAGTTACTCGCCCAGACAGATTCAGAACTATGGCTACACCTTC. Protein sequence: CASSYSPRQIQNYGYTF.

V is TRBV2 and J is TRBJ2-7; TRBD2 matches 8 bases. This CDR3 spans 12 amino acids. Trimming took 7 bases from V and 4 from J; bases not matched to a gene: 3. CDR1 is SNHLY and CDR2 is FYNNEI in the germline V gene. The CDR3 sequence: CASTRGGYEQYF. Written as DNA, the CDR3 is TGTGCCAGCACCCGGGGGGGATACGAGCAGTACTTC.

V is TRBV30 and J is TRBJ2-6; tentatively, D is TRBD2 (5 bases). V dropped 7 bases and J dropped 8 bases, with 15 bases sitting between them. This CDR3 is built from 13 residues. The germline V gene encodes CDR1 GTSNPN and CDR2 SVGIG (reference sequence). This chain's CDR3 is CAFPPGETNVLTF. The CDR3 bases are TGTGCCTTCCCTCCCGGGGAAACCAACGTCCTGACTTTC.

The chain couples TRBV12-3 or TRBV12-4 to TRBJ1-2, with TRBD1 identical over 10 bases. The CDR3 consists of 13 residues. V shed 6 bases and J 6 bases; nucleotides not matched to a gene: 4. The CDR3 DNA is TGTGCCAGCAGCCTCGGGACAGGGGATGGCTACACCTTC. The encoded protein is CASSLGTGDGYTF.

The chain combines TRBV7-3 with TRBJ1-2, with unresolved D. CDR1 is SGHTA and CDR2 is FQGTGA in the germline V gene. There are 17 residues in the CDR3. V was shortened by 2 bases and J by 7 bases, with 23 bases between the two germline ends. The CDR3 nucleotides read TGTGCCAGCAGCTTATTGGTTCTTTTTTTCCGGGTTGGTGGCTACACCTTC. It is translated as CASSLLVLFFRVGGYTF.

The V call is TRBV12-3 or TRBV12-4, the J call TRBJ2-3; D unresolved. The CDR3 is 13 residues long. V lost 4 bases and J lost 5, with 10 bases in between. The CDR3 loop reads CASSSAIRDTQYF. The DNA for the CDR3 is TGTGCCAGCAGTTCCGCCATTAGAGATACGCAGTATTTT.

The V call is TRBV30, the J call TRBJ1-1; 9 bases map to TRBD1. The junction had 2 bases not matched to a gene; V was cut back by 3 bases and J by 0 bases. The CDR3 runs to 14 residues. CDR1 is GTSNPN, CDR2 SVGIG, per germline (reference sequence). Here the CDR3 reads CAWRNRGLNTEAFF. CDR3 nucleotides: TGTGCCTGGAGAAACAGGGGGCTGAACACTGAAGCTTTCTTT. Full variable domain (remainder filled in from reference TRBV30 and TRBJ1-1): SQTIHQWPATLVQPVGSPLSLECTVEGTSNPNLYWYRQAAGRGLQLLFYSVGIGQISSEVPQNLSASRPQDRQFILSSKKLLLSDSGFYLCAWRNRGLNTEAFFGQGTRLTVV.